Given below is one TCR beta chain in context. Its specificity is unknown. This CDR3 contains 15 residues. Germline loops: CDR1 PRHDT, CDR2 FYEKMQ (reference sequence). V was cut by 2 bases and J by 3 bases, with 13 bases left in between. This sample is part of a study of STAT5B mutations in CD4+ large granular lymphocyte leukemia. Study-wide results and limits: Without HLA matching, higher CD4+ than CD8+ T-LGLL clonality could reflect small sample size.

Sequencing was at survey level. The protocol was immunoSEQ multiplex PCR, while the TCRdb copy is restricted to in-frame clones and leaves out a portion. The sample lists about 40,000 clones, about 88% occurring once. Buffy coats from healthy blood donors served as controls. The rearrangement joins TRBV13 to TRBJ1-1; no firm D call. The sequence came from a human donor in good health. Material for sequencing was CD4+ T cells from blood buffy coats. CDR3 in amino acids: CASSLRVAGHTEAFF. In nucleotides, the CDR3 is TGTGCCAGCAGCTTAAGGGTGGCGGGCCACACTGAAGCTTTCTTT.